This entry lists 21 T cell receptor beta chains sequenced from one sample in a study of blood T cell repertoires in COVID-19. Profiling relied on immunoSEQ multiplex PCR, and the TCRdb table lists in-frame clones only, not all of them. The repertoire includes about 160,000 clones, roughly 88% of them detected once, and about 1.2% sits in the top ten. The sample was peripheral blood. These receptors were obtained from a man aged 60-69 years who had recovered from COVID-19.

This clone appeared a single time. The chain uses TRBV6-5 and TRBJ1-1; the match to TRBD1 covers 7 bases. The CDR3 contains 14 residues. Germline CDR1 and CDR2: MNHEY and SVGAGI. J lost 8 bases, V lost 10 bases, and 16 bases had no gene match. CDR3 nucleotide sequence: TGTGCCATCTCGAATCCCGGACAGGAATCGGAAGCTTTCTTT. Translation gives CAISNPGQESEAFF.

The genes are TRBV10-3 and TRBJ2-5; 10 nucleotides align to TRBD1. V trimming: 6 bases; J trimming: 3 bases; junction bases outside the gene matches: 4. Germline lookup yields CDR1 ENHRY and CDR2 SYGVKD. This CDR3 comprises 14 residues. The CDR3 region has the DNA TGTGCCATCAGAGGTGGACAGGGGGAAGAGACCCAGTACTTC. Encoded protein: CAIRGGQGEETQYF.

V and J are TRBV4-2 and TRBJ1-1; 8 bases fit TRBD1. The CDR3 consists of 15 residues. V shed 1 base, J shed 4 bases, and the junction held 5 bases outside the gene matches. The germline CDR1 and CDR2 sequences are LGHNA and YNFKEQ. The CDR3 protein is CASSQVRTGTTEAFF. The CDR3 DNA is TGTGCCAGCAGCCAAGTTCGGACAGGGACCACTGAAGCTTTCTTT.

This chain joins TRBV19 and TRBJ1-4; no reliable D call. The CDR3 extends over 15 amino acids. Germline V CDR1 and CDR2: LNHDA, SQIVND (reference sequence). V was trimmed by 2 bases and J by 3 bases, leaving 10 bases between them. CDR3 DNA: TGTGCCAGTAGTATATCCAACGGAGCTAATGAAAAACTGTTTTTT. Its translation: CASSISNGANEKLFF.

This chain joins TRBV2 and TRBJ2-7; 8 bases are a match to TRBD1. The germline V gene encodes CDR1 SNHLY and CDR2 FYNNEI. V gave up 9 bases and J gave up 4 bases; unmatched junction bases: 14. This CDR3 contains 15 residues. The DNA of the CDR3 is TGTGCCAGTACTGGAAGGGACAGGAGGTCATACGAGCAGTACTTC. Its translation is CASTGRDRRSYEQYF.

The CDR3 region has the DNA TGTGCCAGCAGTTTAAGCTGGGGGGAGTGGAATGAGCAGTTCTTC. Translating it yields CASSLSWGEWNEQFF. This chain joins TRBV27 and TRBJ2-1; D is possibly TRBD2 (6 bases). Trimming took 2 bases from V and 7 from J, leaving 15 bases between them. Germline V gene data show CDR1 as MNHEY and CDR2 as SMNVEV (reference sequence). The CDR3 covers 15 residues.

CDR3 in DNA: TGTGCCAGCAGCTTTTTTCTAGCGGGGGAAGATACGCAGTATTTT. It specifies CASSFFLAGEDTQYF. This sequence joins TRBV7-2 and TRBJ2-3, with 10 bases matching TRBD2. CDR1 is SGHTA and CDR2 is FQGNSA in the germline V gene. V was pared by 3 bases and J by 5 bases, with 5 bases of the junction left unmatched. The CDR3 spans 15 residues.

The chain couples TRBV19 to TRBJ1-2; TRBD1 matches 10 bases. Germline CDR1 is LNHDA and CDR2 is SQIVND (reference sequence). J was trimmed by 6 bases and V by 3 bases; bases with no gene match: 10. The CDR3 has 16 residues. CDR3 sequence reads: CASSITRTGGTNGYTF. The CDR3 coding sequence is TGTGCCAGTAGTATTACCAGGACAGGGGGTACCAATGGCTACACCTTC.

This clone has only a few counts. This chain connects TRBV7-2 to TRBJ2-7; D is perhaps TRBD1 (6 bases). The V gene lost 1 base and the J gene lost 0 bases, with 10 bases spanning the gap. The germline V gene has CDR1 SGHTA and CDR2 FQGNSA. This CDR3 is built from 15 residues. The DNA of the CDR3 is TGTGCCAGCAGCTTAGGGGAAGGGGGCTCCTACGAGCAGTACTTC. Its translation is CASSLGEGGSYEQYF.

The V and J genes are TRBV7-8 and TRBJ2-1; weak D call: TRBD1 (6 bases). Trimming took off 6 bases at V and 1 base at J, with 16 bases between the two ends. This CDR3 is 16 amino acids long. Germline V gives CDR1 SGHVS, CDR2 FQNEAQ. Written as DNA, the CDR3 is TGTGCCAGCAGTTCAGTCCAGGGGCCTTCCTACAATGAGCAGTTCTTC. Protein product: CASSSVQGPSYNEQFF.

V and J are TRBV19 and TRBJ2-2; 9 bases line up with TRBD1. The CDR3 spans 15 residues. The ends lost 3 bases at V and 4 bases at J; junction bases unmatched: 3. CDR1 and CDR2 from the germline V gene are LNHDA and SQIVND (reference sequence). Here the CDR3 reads CASSMGQGVTGELFF. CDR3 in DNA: TGTGCCAGTAGTATGGGACAGGGAGTCACCGGGGAGCTGTTTTTT.

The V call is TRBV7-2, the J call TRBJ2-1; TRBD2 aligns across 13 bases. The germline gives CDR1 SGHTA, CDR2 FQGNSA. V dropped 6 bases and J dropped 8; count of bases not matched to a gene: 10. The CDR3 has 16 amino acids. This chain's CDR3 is CASRSRLAGGLDEQFF. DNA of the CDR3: TGTGCCAGCAGGTCCCGACTAGCGGGGGGTTTAGATGAGCAGTTCTTC.

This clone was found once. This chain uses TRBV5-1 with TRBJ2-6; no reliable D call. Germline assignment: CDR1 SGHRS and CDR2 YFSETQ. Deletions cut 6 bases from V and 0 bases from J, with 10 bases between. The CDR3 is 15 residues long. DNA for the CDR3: TGCGCCAGCAACAACCCCAGCTCTGGGGCCAACGTCCTGACTTTC. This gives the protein CASNNPSSGANVLTF. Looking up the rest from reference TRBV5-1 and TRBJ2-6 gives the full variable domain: KAGVTQTPRYLIKTRGQQVTLSCSPISGHRSVSWYQQTPGQGLQFLFEYFSETQRNKGNFPGRFSGRQFSNSRSEMNVSTLELGDSALYLCASNNPSSGANVLTFGAGSRLTVL.

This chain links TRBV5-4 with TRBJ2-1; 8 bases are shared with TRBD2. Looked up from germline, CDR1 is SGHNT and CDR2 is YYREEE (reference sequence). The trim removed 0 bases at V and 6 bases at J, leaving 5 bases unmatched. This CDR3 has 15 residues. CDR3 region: CASSLGGGTFNEQFF. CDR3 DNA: TGTGCCAGCAGCTTGGGCGGGGGGACCTTCAATGAGCAGTTCTTC.

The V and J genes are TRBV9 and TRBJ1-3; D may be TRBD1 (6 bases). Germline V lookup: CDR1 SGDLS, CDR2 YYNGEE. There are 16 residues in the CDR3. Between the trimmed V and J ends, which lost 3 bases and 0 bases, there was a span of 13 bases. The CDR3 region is CASSAHRQVSGNTIYF. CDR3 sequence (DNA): TGTGCCAGCAGCGCACATCGACAGGTCTCTGGAAACACCATATATTTT.

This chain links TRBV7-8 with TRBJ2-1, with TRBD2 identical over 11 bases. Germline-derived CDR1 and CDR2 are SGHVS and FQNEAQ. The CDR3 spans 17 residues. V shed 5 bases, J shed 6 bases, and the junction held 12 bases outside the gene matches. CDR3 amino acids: CASSEINIAGGLNEQFF. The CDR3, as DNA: TGTGCCAGCAGCGAGATTAATATAGCGGGGGGGCTCAATGAGCAGTTCTTC.

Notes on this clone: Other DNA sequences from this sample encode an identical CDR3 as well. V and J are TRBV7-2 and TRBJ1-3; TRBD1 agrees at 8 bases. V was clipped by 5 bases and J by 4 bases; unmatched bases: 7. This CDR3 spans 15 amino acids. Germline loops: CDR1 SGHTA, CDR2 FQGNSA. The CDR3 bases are TGTGCCAGCAGCCTTGACAGGGGATCAGGAAACACCATATATTTT. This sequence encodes CASSLDRGSGNTIYF.

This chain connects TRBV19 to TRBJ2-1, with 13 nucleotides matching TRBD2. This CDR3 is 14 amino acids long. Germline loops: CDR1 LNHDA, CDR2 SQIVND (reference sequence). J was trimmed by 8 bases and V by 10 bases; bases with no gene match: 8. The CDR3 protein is CATSTSGGAHEQFF. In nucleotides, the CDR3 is TGTGCCACCAGTACTAGCGGGGGGGCCCATGAGCAGTTCTTC.

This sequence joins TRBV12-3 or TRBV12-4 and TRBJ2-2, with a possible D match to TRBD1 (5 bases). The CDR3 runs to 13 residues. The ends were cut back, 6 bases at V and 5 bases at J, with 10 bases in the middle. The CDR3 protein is CASRRQGTGELFF. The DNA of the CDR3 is TGTGCCAGCAGGCGTCAGGGAACCGGGGAGCTGTTTTTT.

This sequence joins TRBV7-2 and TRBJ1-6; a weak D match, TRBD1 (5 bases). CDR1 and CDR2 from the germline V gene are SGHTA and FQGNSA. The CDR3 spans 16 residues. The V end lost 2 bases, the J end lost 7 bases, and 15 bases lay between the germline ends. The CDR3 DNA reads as TGTGCCAGCAGCTTACGGGGGACGGACCCAAATTCACCCCTCCACTTT. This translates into CASSLRGTDPNSPLHF.

CDR3 sequence (DNA): TGTGCCAGTTCGGGGACTTTGAATAGCAATCAGCCCCAGCATTTT. Translating gives CASSGTLNSNQPQHF. This sequence joins TRBV19 and TRBJ1-5; the D gene is possibly TRBD1 (5 bases). Germline V gene data show CDR1 as LNHDA and CDR2 as SQIVND (reference sequence). This CDR3 region has 15 residues. Trimming shortened V by 8 bases and J by 0 bases, and 14 bases separated the two germline ends.